What follows are 3 T cell receptor beta chains derived from one specimen sequenced in a study of T cell repertoires in cytomegalovirus infection. MiXCR, run by TCRdb on the reads, gives a single entry per CDR3 protein. The repertoire holds 290,000 or so distinct CDR3 sequences, with roughly 24% as singletons. Specimen: PBMCs. The receptors come from a human donor in good health (CMV status not recorded). Some clones in this sample may be carry-over from other donors' samples.

As to this clonotype: At one end the junction does not follow the germline gene, possibly because of a read error. The rearrangement joins TRBV19 to TRBJ2-3, with TRBD1 matching 9 bases. Germline V lookup: CDR1 LNHDA, CDR2 SQIVND (reference sequence). CDR3 length: 16 residues. This CDR3 is CSSSADRGLSTDTQYF. In DNA, the CDR3 is TGTTCCAGTAGTGCCGACAGGGGGTTGAGCACAGATACGCAGTATTTT.

This clonotype was seen many times. The chain uses TRBV7-2 and TRBJ2-2; 14 bases match TRBD2. The V gene's germline CDR1 is SGHTA and CDR2 FQGNSA. The CDR3 contains 16 residues. Trimming at V came to 4 bases and at J to 6 bases, leaving 4 bases not matched to a gene. CDR3 nucleotide sequence: TGTGCCAGCAGCTCCCGACTAGCGGGAGGGGCCGGGGAGCTGTTTTTT. It translates to CASSSRLAGGAGELFF.

The chain is built from TRBV29-1 and TRBJ1-2; 11 positions agree with TRBD1. CDR3 length equals 14 residues. Losses at the gene ends were 3 bases for V and 4 bases for J; bases not matched to a gene: 4. The germline CDR1 and CDR2 sequences are SQVTM and ANQGSEA. CDR3 amino acids: CSVELGTGGYGYTF. The CDR3 DNA sequence: TGCAGCGTTGAGCTGGGGACAGGGGGCTATGGCTACACCTTC. Variable domain in full (rest from reference TRBV29-1 and TRBJ1-2): SAVISQKPSRDICQRGTSLTIQCQVDSQVTMMFWYRQQPGQSLTLIATANQGSEATYESGFVIDKFPISRPNLTFSTLTVSNMSPEDSSIYLCSVELGTGGYGYTFGSGTRLTVV.